The 23 T cell receptor beta chains presented below share a single source sample, sequenced in a study of CD8 T cells in Susac syndrome. RNA, at roughly 0.5 to 1 ug, was reverse transcribed with random hexamers. TCRdb re-derived calls from the immunoSEQ multiplex PCR reads in MiXCR, one entry per CDR3 protein. Among about 210,000 distinct CDR3 sequences listed, approximately 94% were seen once. The sequenced sample consisted of CD4+ T cells from PBMCs. The source is a human donor with Susac syndrome.

The chain joins TRBV9 to TRBJ2-5; D possibly corresponds to TRBD2 (6 bases). Trimming left V 3 bases short and J 5 bases short, with 14 bases between. The CDR3 spans 14 residues. Germline V gene sequence: CDR1 SGDLS, CDR2 YYNGEE. CDR3 DNA sequence: TGTGCCAGCAGCGCGACTAGTAGATTTGAGACCCAGTACTTC. It translates to CASSATSRFETQYF. Complete variable domain (other parts from reference TRBV9 and TRBJ2-5): DSGVTQTPKHLITATGQRVTLRCSPRSGDLSVYWYQQSLDQGLQFLIQYYNGEERAKGNILERFSAQQFPDLHSELNLSSLELGDSALYFCASSATSRFETQYFGPGTRLLVL.

The rearrangement joins TRBV25-1 to TRBJ1-2; D ambiguous. The V gene's germline CDR1 is MGHDK and CDR2 SYGVNS. This CDR3 has 14 residues. V lost 8 bases, J lost 4 bases, and 17 bases lay in between. CDR3 in amino acids: CASARGILTYGYTF. CDR3 in DNA: TGTGCCAGCGCCCGAGGAATCCTAACCTATGGCTACACCTTC.

This clonotype was seen just once. This sequence joins TRBV5-6 and TRBJ1-1; unclear D gene. CDR1 and CDR2 (germline): SGHDT, YYEEEE. This CDR3 has 13 residues. Trimming left V 4 bases short and J 3 bases short, with 10 bases between. CDR3 DNA: TGTGCCAGCAGCAAAGTCATCTACACTGAAGCTTTCTTT. Translated, it gives CASSKVIYTEAFF. The whole variable domain, filled in from reference TRBV5-6 and TRBJ1-1, reads DAGVTQSPTHLIKTRGQQVTLRCSPKSGHDTVSWYQQALGQGPQFIFQYYEEEERQRGNFPDRFSGHQFPNYSSELNVNALLLGDSALYLCASSKVIYTEAFFGQGTRLTVV.

The chain is built from TRBV19 and TRBJ1-4; no clear D gene. The CDR3 has 13 residues. The V gene's germline CDR1 is LNHDA and CDR2 SQIVND (reference sequence). With 3 bases removed from V and 5 bases from J, the gap between germline ends came to 7 bases. In nucleotides, the CDR3 is TGTGCCAGTAGTATGGGAGCAAATGAAAAACTGTTTTTT. Its translation: CASSMGANEKLFF.

The genes are TRBV5-4 and TRBJ2-1; 12 nucleotides align to TRBD2. The J segment lost 9 bases and the V segment lost 1 base, leaving 5 bases of the junction unmatched. Germline CDR1 SGHNT, CDR2 YYREEE (reference sequence). This CDR3 region has 15 residues. CDR3 loop: CASSLSLAGGSEQFF. The CDR3, as DNA: TGTGCCAGCAGCTTGAGTCTAGCGGGGGGGAGTGAGCAGTTCTTC.

The chain has TRBV28 and TRBJ1-2; 8 bases match TRBD1. This CDR3 has 14 residues. J gave up 6 bases and V 6 bases, and 9 bases lay outside the gene matches. Germline CDR1 reads MDHEN; CDR2 reads SYDVKM. The CDR3 DNA follows: TGTGCCAGCAGCTTACAGGGGGAGGTAGATGGCTACACCTTC. Encoded protein: CASSLQGEVDGYTF.

The CDR3 spells CASSDLMNTEAFF. CDR3 nucleotide sequence: TGTGCCAGCTCAGATCTTATGAACACTGAAGCTTTCTTT. The V call is TRBV5-6, the J call TRBJ1-1, with D uncertain. The CDR3 has 13 amino acids. Germline V gives CDR1 SGHDT, CDR2 YYEEEE. The V and J ends lost 7 bases and 0 bases respectively, with 10 bases between them.

J is TRBJ1-1 and V is TRBV5-1; perhaps TRBD1 as D (6 bases). V dropped 0 bases and J dropped 3 bases, with 15 bases sitting between them. The CDR3 is made up of 16 amino acids. Germline loops: CDR1 SGHRS, CDR2 YFSETQ. Here the CDR3 reads CASSLDPGDTYTEAFF. CDR3 coding DNA: TGCGCCAGCAGCTTGGATCCAGGGGATACTTACACTGAAGCTTTCTTT.

The chain employs TRBV7-3 and TRBJ2-5, with D possibly being TRBD2 (5 bases). Germline loops: CDR1 SGHTA, CDR2 FQGTGA. CDR3 length: 15 amino acids. The ends were cut back, 4 bases at V and 2 bases at J, with 14 bases in the middle. This CDR3 is CASSSAGVQQETQYF. The DNA for the CDR3 is TGTGCCAGCAGCTCCGCCGGGGTACAACAAGAGACCCAGTACTTC.

V usage is TRBV12-3 or TRBV12-4 and J usage is TRBJ1-2; tentative D call: TRBD1 (5 bases). The ends were cut back, 6 bases at V and 0 bases at J, with 14 bases in the middle. This CDR3 comprises 15 residues. CDR3: CASSQRGGPNYGYTF. CDR3 bases: TGTGCCAGCAGCCAAAGGGGCGGACCTAACTATGGCTACACCTTC.

The sample holds one count of this clonotype. The chain links TRBV16 to TRBJ1-1, with D perhaps matching TRBD1 (5 bases). The CDR3 sequence is 15 residues long. Trimming removed 1 base from V and 3 bases from J, with 12 bases in between. The germline V gene encodes CDR1 KGHSY and CDR2 FQNENV. The CDR3 DNA is TGTGCCAGCAGCCAATTAAGGGGTTTCGACACTGAAGCTTTCTTT. It is translated as CASSQLRGFDTEAFF. Full variable domain (rest looked up from reference TRBV16 and TRBJ1-1): GEEVAQTPKHLVRGEGQKAKLYCAPIKGHSYVFWYQQVLKNEFKFLISFQNENVFDETGMPKERFSAKCLPNSPCSLEIQATKLEDSAVYFCASSQLRGFDTEAFFGQGTRLTVV.

The J gene is TRBJ2-7, the V gene TRBV15; 8 bases line up with TRBD2. The CDR3 is 15 amino acids. CDR1 is LNHNV, CDR2 YYDKDF, per germline (reference sequence). V dropped 5 bases and J dropped 9; count of bases not matched to a gene: 15. As DNA, the CDR3 is TGTGCCACCAGCCAGAATTCGGGGGGGCGCGTGGTGCAGTACTTC. This gives the protein CATSQNSGGRVVQYF.

The gene calls are TRBV19 and TRBJ1-5, with 8 nucleotides matching TRBD1. Germline V lookup: CDR1 LNHDA, CDR2 SQIVND (reference sequence). V was clipped by 5 bases and J by 3 bases; unmatched bases: 3. The CDR3 is 14 amino acids. CDR3 DNA: TGTGCCAGTAGTCGACAGGGGTCCAATCAGCCCCAGCATTTT. As protein: CASSRQGSNQPQHF.

The CDR3 spells CASSPRPARNTEAFF. The CDR3 DNA reads TGCGCCAGCAGCCCCCGACCCGCACGGAACACTGAAGCTTTCTTT. The chain uses TRBV5-1 and TRBJ1-1; D uncertain. The CDR3 has 15 amino acids. The V gene's germline CDR1 is SGHRS and CDR2 YFSETQ. Trimming left V 4 bases short and J 1 base short, with 14 bases between.

The chain uses TRBV5-1 and TRBJ2-2; maybe TRBD1 (6 bases). Germline V CDR1 and CDR2: SGHRS, YFSETQ. The CDR3 has 15 residues. Trimming took 2 bases from V and 0 from J, leaving 8 bases between them. CDR3 nucleotides: TGCGCCAGCAGCTTTACAGGGACGAACACCGGGGAGCTGTTTTTT. This sequence encodes CASSFTGTNTGELFF. Based on the CDR3 plus reference TRBV5-1 and TRBJ2-2, the full variable domain is KAGVTQTPRYLIKTRGQQVTLSCSPISGHRSVSWYQQTPGQGLQFLFEYFSETQRNKGNFPGRFSGRQFSNSRSEMNVSTLELGDSALYLCASSFTGTNTGELFFGEGSRLTVL.

J is TRBJ2-7 and V is TRBV20-1; D may be TRBD2 (6 bases). V was cut by 6 bases and J by 4 bases, with 19 bases left in between. Germline V gene data show CDR1 as DFQATT and CDR2 as SNEGSKA (reference sequence). The CDR3 sequence is 14 residues long. The CDR3 nucleotides read TGCAGTGCATTGGACTCCCTTGGGGGGTACGAGCAGTACTTC. This gives the protein CSALDSLGGYEQYF.

The gene calls are TRBV7-8 and TRBJ2-3; 7 bases fit TRBD1. Trimming removed 2 bases from V and 4 bases from J; junction bases left unmatched: 3. Germline CDR1 reads SGHVS; CDR2 reads FQNEAQ. The CDR3 is 14 amino acids. This CDR3 is CASSLTGVADTQYF. CDR3 bases: TGTGCCAGCAGCTTAACAGGGGTGGCAGATACGCAGTATTTT. Full variable domain (rest looked up from reference TRBV7-8 and TRBJ2-3): GAGVSQSPRYKVAKRGQDVALRCDPISGHVSLFWYQQALGQGPEFLTYFQNEAQLDKSGLPSDRFFAERPEGSVSTLKIQRTQQEDSAVYLCASSLTGVADTQYFGPGTRLTVL.

The chain employs TRBV27 and TRBJ1-4, with TRBD1 matching over 8 bases. CDR3 length: 14 residues. Germline assignment: CDR1 MNHEY and CDR2 SMNVEV (reference sequence). V lost 3 bases and J lost 7; bases outside the gene matches: 4. CDR3 nucleotides: TGTGCCAGCAGTTTCACAGGGGGTGGTGAAAAACTGTTTTTT. Amino acid sequence: CASSFTGGGEKLFF. Based on the CDR3 plus reference TRBV27 and TRBJ1-4, the full variable domain is EAQVTQNPRYLITVTGKKLTVTCSQNMNHEYMSWYRQDPGLGLRQIYYSMNVEVTDKGDVPEGYKVSRKEKRNFPLILESPSPNQTSLYFCASSFTGGGEKLFFGSGTQLSVL.

This CDR3 is CASSYLPNNEQFF. The CDR3 DNA reads TGTGCCAGCAGTTATTTGCCGAACAATGAGCAGTTCTTC. The rearrangement uses TRBV6-5 and TRBJ2-1, with unresolved D. Germline V CDR1 and CDR2: MNHEY, SVGAGI. This CDR3 spans 13 amino acids. Trimming shortened V by 3 bases and J by 5 bases, and 8 bases separated the two germline ends.

This chain connects TRBV19 to TRBJ2-1; D is ambiguous. This CDR3 comprises 14 residues. Per germline, CDR1 LNHDA and CDR2 SQIVND (reference sequence). The V end was cut by 3 bases, the J end by 6 bases, with 12 bases between. As DNA, the CDR3 is TGTGCCAGTAGTATCAAAAGCAGAACCAATGAGCAGTTCTTC. Translated: CASSIKSRTNEQFF.

The J gene is TRBJ1-5, the V gene TRBV30, with D unresolved. There are 13 residues in the CDR3. Per germline, CDR1 GTSNPN and CDR2 SVGIG (reference sequence). The V end was cut by 2 bases, the J end by 7 bases, with 12 bases between. The CDR3 region is CAWSPPFGQPQHF. The CDR3 DNA is TGTGCCTGGAGTCCACCGTTTGGACAGCCCCAGCATTTT. Based on the CDR3 plus reference TRBV30 and TRBJ1-5, the full variable domain is SQTIHQWPATLVQPVGSPLSLECTVEGTSNPNLYWYRQAAGRGLQLLFYSVGIGQISSEVPQNLSASRPQDRQFILSSKKLLLSDSGFYLCAWSPPFGQPQHFGDGTRLSIL.

The rearrangement links TRBV18 to TRBJ1-3; D gene uncertain. From germline, CDR1 is KGHSH and CDR2 LQKENI. The CDR3 loop spans 13 amino acids. V lost 3 bases and J lost 4, with 7 bases in between. The CDR3 DNA sequence: TGTGCCAGCTCACCCGCTTCCGGAAACACCATATATTTT. It encodes CASSPASGNTIYF.

V gene TRBV20-1 combines with J gene TRBJ1-6; D ambiguous. The CDR3 consists of 13 residues. V was shortened by 6 bases and J by 3 bases, with 9 bases between the two germline ends. Germline lookup yields CDR1 DFQATT and CDR2 SNEGSKA (reference sequence). This CDR3 is CSAKTGYNSPLHF. The CDR3 nucleotides are TGCAGTGCAAAGACCGGCTATAATTCACCCCTCCACTTT.